The 27 T cell receptor beta chains presented below share a single source sample, sequenced in a study of blood T cell repertoires in COVID-19. Sequencing used immunoSEQ multiplex PCR; TCRdb keeps in-frame clones, though not all of them. The sample includes hundreds of thousands of clones, around nine tenths of them seen just once. Specimen: peripheral blood. The source of these receptors is a man in his 70s with acute or convalescent COVID-19.

This rearrangement joins TRBV7-9 to TRBJ1-3; no reliable D call. The CDR3 has 15 residues. CDR1 is SEHNR, CDR2 FQNEAQ, per germline (reference sequence). V shed 5 bases and J shed 0 bases, with 11 bases lying between them. The chain's CDR3 is CASSPRLGSGNTIYF. The CDR3 bases are TGTGCCAGCAGCCCGAGACTTGGCTCTGGAAACACCATATATTTT. Complete variable domain (other parts from reference TRBV7-9 and TRBJ1-3): DTGVSQNPRHKITKRGQNVTFRCDPISEHNRLYWYRQTLGQGPEFLTYFQNEAQLEKSRLLSDRFSAERPKGSFSTLEIQRTEQGDSAMYLCASSPRLGSGNTIYFGEGSWLTVV.

V usage is TRBV18 and J usage is TRBJ2-2; D may be TRBD1 (6 bases). This CDR3 spans 13 amino acids. V lost 4 bases, J lost 7 bases, and 10 bases lay in between. Germline CDR1 KGHSH, CDR2 LQKENI. CDR3 coding DNA: TGTGCCAGCTCACGGACAGCTAACGGGGAGCTGTTTTTT. Translation: CASSRTANGELFF. Combining the CDR3 with reference TRBV18 and TRBJ2-2 gives the whole variable domain NAGVMQNPRHLVRRRGQEARLRCSPMKGHSHVYWYRQLPEEGLKFMVYLQKENIIDESGMPKERFSAEFPKEGPSILRIQQVVRGDSAAYFCASSRTANGELFFGEGSRLTVL.

Only a few counts were recorded for this clone. The chain has TRBV5-5 and TRBJ2-1; D may be TRBD1 (5 bases). The CDR3 is 13 amino acids. In germline, CDR1 is SGHKS, CDR2 YYEKEE (reference sequence). The germline V and J ends were trimmed by 4 bases and 15 bases, with 20 bases remaining between them. The CDR3 is CASSGAAAGVLFF. CDR3 nucleotide sequence: TGTGCCAGCAGCGGGGCGGCAGCAGGAGTACTGTTCTTC.

This chain uses TRBV28 with TRBJ2-1, with no clear D. The germline V gene has CDR1 MDHEN and CDR2 SYDVKM. This CDR3 region has 15 residues. Trimming removed 6 bases from V and 6 bases from J, with 18 bases in between. The CDR3 is CASSRGGSPLNEQFF. The CDR3 DNA follows: TGTGCCAGCAGCCGCGGCGGCTCTCCCCTCAATGAGCAGTTCTTC. Looking up the rest from reference TRBV28 and TRBJ2-1 gives the full variable domain: DVKVTQSSRYLVKRTGEKVFLECVQDMDHENMFWYRQDPGLGLRLIYFSYDVKMKEKGDIPEGYSVSREKKERFSLILESASTNQTSMYLCASSRGGSPLNEQFFGPGTRLTVL.

This chain joins TRBV7-3 and TRBJ2-3, with 10 nucleotides matching TRBD2. Germline-derived CDR1 and CDR2 are SGHTA and FQGTGA. Trimming removed 1 base from V and 3 bases from J; junction bases left unmatched: 7. The CDR3 has 17 residues. CDR3 protein: CASSLMKRGGRTDTQYF. The CDR3 DNA is TGTGCCAGCAGCTTAATGAAGCGGGGGGGTAGGACAGATACGCAGTATTTT.

The chain carries TRBV5-4 and TRBJ1-2; 9 nucleotides match TRBD1. Germline lookup yields CDR1 SGHNT and CDR2 YYREEE (reference sequence). Trimming cost V 2 bases and J 3 bases; bases outside gene matches: 5. The CDR3 spans 15 residues. The CDR3, as DNA: TGTGCCAGCAGCTTTCCGGGACAGGGAGACTATGGCTACACCTTC. Translation gives CASSFPGQGDYGYTF.

V usage is TRBV4-2 and J usage is TRBJ1-4, with no clear D. Germline CDR1 reads LGHNA; CDR2 reads YNFKEQ. Deletions cut 1 base from V and 7 bases from J, with 4 bases between. The CDR3 length is 12 residues. The CDR3 DNA reads as TGTGCCAGCAGCCAAGGAGGTGAAAAACTGTTTTTT. Translation gives CASSQGGEKLFF.

The J gene is TRBJ1-2, the V gene TRBV4-2; D is uncertain. The V and J ends lost 0 bases and 0 bases respectively, with 11 bases between them. Looked up from germline, CDR1 is LGHNA and CDR2 is YNFKEQ. The CDR3 loop spans 16 amino acids. This CDR3 is CASSQDGGRANYGYTF. DNA of the CDR3: TGTGCCAGCAGCCAAGATGGAGGCCGAGCTAACTATGGCTACACCTTC.

The V call is TRBV6-1, the J call TRBJ1-2; TRBD1 matches 9 bases. This CDR3 contains 15 residues. Germline trimming cut 0 bases from V and 8 bases from J; bases unmatched to any gene: 7. From germline, CDR1 is MNHNS and CDR2 SASEGT. The CDR3: CASSEAIQGARGYTF. For the CDR3, the DNA is TGTGCCAGCAGTGAAGCTATACAGGGGGCGCGAGGCTACACCTTC.

The gene calls are TRBV3-1 (or the pseudogene TRBV3-2) and TRBJ2-7; TRBD1 aligns across 9 bases. The CDR3 contains 14 residues. From germline, CDR1 is LGHDT and CDR2 YNNKEL (reference sequence). J gave up 1 base and V 5 bases, and 3 bases lay outside the gene matches. The CDR3 sequence: CASSGDRESYEQYF. CDR3 coding DNA: TGTGCCAGCAGCGGGGACAGGGAGTCCTACGAGCAGTACTTC.

The chain recombines TRBV2 with TRBJ1-5, with 8 bases lining up with TRBD1. The CDR3 is 12 residues long. V gave up 6 bases and J gave up 7 bases; unmatched junction bases: 2. Per the germline V gene, CDR1 is SNHLY and CDR2 is FYNNEI. This CDR3 is CASRGQGQPQHF. The CDR3 nucleotides are TGTGCCAGCAGAGGACAGGGACAGCCCCAGCATTTT.

V usage is TRBV19 and J usage is TRBJ1-5; 9 bases align to TRBD1. Germline CDR1 LNHDA, CDR2 SQIVND (reference sequence). V lost 9 bases to trimming and J lost 4 bases; unmatched junction nucleotides: 1. The length of the CDR3 is 12 residues. CDR3 in amino acids: CASGTGNQPQHF. DNA for the CDR3: TGTGCCAGCGGGACAGGGAATCAGCCCCAGCATTTT.

This clone was seen ten or more times. The V call is TRBV2, the J call TRBJ1-6; TRBD1 matches at 8 bases. CDR1 SNHLY and CDR2 FYNNEI come from the germline V gene. Trimming took 10 bases from V and 3 from J; bases not matched to a gene: 2. The CDR3 has 13 amino acids. As DNA, the CDR3 is TGTGCCAACGGACAGGGCTATAATTCACCCCTCCACTTT. Translation gives CANGQGYNSPLHF. Supplemented by reference TRBV2 and TRBJ1-6, the full variable domain reads EPEVTQTPSHQVTQMGQEVILRCVPISNHLYFYWYRQILGQKVEFLVSFYNNEISEKSEIFDDQFSVERPDGSNFTLKIRSTKLEDSAMYFCANGQGYNSPLHFGNGTRLTVT.

The V call is TRBV7-2, the J call TRBJ1-2; 10 bases map to TRBD1. The CDR3 contains 16 residues. Germline V gene lookup returns CDR1 SGHTA and CDR2 FQGNSA. V shed 1 base and J 1 base; nucleotides not matched to a gene: 3. CDR3 nucleotides: TGTGCCAGCAGCTTAGTCGGGACAGGGGATAACTATGGCTACACCTTC. It specifies CASSLVGTGDNYGYTF.

This rearrangement joins TRBV30 to TRBJ2-1; TRBD2 might be the D (6 bases). V was shortened by 7 bases and J by 7 bases, with 14 bases between the two germline ends. The CDR3 covers 12 residues. CDR1 GTSNPN and CDR2 SVGIG come from the germline V gene (reference sequence). The CDR3 nucleotides are TGTGCCTTGGCAGTGGGGGGAAATGAGCAGTTCTTC. This translates into CALAVGGNEQFF.

Comment on this clone: The same CDR3 can be traced to other DNA sequences in this sample. V gene TRBV6-5 combines with J gene TRBJ1-5, with 9 nucleotides matching TRBD1. Trimming took 6 bases from V and 6 from J; bases not matched to a gene: 9. Germline V gives CDR1 MNHEY, CDR2 SVGAGI. CDR3 length: 15 amino acids. The CDR3: CASRSGQGAGQPQHF. CDR3 sequence (DNA): TGTGCCAGCAGATCGGGACAGGGCGCGGGTCAGCCCCAGCATTTT.

The gene calls are TRBV4-3 and TRBJ2-6, with TRBD1 identical over 7 bases. Germline CDR1 is LGHNA and CDR2 is YSLEER. CDR3 length equals 18 residues. Trimming removed 1 base from V and 1 base from J; junction bases left unmatched: 7. CDR3 DNA: TGCGCCAGCAGCCAAGCAAGCTACAGGGGATCTGGGGCCAACGTCCTGACTTTC. It encodes CASSQASYRGSGANVLTF.

V usage is TRBV5-4 and J usage is TRBJ1-2, with D hard to call. CDR3 size: 12 residues. Trimming shortened V by 0 bases and J by 6 bases, and 6 bases separated the two germline ends. CDR1 and CDR2 from the germline V gene are SGHNT and YYREEE (reference sequence). CDR3 sequence reads: CASSLEWHGYTF. The CDR3 DNA reads TGTGCCAGCAGCTTGGAGTGGCATGGCTACACCTTC. The whole variable domain, remainder taken from reference TRBV5-4 and TRBJ1-2, is ETGVTQSPTHLIKTRGQQVTLRCSSQSGHNTVSWYQQALGQGPQFIFQYYREEENGRGNFPPRFSGLQFPNYSSELNVNALELDDSALYLCASSLEWHGYTFGSGTRLTVV.

The rearrangement links TRBV10-1 to TRBJ1-6; 9 nucleotides align to TRBD1. The CDR3 consists of 18 residues. V dropped 1 base and J dropped 10; count of bases not matched to a gene: 14. CDR1 and CDR2 from the germline V gene are WNHNN and SYGVQD (reference sequence). The CDR3 DNA follows: TGCGCCAGCAGTGAGTGGGCCCGGGGACAGGGAGTAGAATCACCCCTCCACTTT. This encodes CASSEWARGQGVESPLHF.

The rearrangement joins TRBV5-4 to TRBJ1-2; possible D gene TRBD1, 5 bases. Germline V gene lookup returns CDR1 SGHNT and CDR2 YYREEE (reference sequence). The CDR3 loop spans 13 amino acids. Trimming removed 1 base from V and 4 bases from J, with 8 bases in between. The DNA of the CDR3 is TGTGCCAGCAGCTTGCCCCAGGGCTATGGCTACACCTTC. It yields the protein CASSLPQGYGYTF.

The chain couples TRBV7-2 to TRBJ1-5; 7 bases fit TRBD1. This CDR3 is 15 amino acids long. The germline V gene encodes CDR1 SGHTA and CDR2 FQGNSA. J gave up 4 bases and V 5 bases, and 8 bases lay outside the gene matches. CDR3 DNA: TGTGCCAGCAGCCCTACAGGGGTAGGGAATCAGCCCCAGCATTTT. This encodes CASSPTGVGNQPQHF. Full variable domain (remainder filled in from reference TRBV7-2 and TRBJ1-5): GAGVSQSPSNKVTEKGKDVELRCDPISGHTALYWYRQSLGQGLEFLIYFQGNSAPDKSGLPSDRFSAERTGGSVSTLTIQRTQQEDSAVYLCASSPTGVGNQPQHFGDGTRLSIL.

This chain joins TRBV24-1 and TRBJ2-3, with D unresolved. In germline, CDR1 is KGHDR, CDR2 SFDVKD. V gave up 1 base and J gave up 0 bases, with 10 bases separating them. This CDR3 region has 16 residues. CDR3 protein: CATSDFATSSTDTQYF. The CDR3 region has the DNA TGTGCCACCAGTGATTTCGCGACTTCTAGCACAGATACGCAGTATTTT.

The rearrangement uses TRBV21-1 and TRBJ1-4; the D call TRBD1 from the table was never checked on the DNA. TRBV21-1 is designated a pseudogene. This CDR3 is 17 amino acids long. Here the CDR3 DNA reads TGTGCCAGCAGCACATACCCCGGACAGGGAAAGAACTCAAAACTGTTTTTT. As protein: CASSTYPGQGKNSKLFF.

This chain connects TRBV23-1 to TRBJ2-7; the match to TRBD1 covers 7 bases. TRBV23-1 is given ORF status, its function remaining uncertain. Unmatched junction bases numbered 7, after V lost 1 base and J lost 4 bases. The CDR3 loop spans 15 amino acids. The CDR3 nucleotides read TGCGCCAGCAGTCAATTCGCCAGGGGGTTATACGAGCAGTACTTC. It translates to CASSQFARGLYEQYF.

The chain carries TRBV4-3 and TRBJ2-5; the match to TRBD2 covers 13 bases. Trimming took 4 bases from V and 0 from J; bases not matched to a gene: 5. CDR3 length: 17 residues. Germline V gene data show CDR1 as LGHNA and CDR2 as YSLEER. CDR3 sequence reads: CASSRSLAGGYQETQYF. The CDR3 nucleotides are TGCGCCAGCAGCCGGTCACTAGCGGGGGGGTACCAAGAGACCCAGTACTTC.

This chain uses TRBV18 with TRBJ1-4; 8 bases are shared with TRBD1. Germline CDR1 and CDR2: KGHSH and LQKENI. The trim removed 5 bases at V and 7 bases at J, leaving 6 bases unmatched. This CDR3 is built from 14 residues. CDR3 residues: CASSADRVSEKLFF. CDR3 bases: TGTGCCAGCTCAGCGGACAGGGTTAGTGAAAAACTGTTTTTT.

The chain couples TRBV5-6 to TRBJ2-5; 7 bases match TRBD1. Germline V gene sequence: CDR1 SGHDT, CDR2 YYEEEE. V gave up 3 bases and J gave up 1 base; unmatched junction bases: 3. The CDR3 contains 14 residues. The CDR3 is CASSSGQTQETQYF. CDR3 sequence (DNA): TGTGCCAGCAGCTCGGGACAGACCCAAGAGACCCAGTACTTC.